One and the same sample provided the 10 T cell receptor beta chains below, sequenced in a study of cytomegalovirus exposure and HLA in healthy donors. Use of 60 Vbeta and 13 Jbeta primers characterized the PCR. TCRdb keeps only in-frame clones here, not all; method: immunoSEQ multiplex PCR. The sample consists of roughly 290,000 clones, 85% to 90% of them appearing once. The specimen was PBMCs. The source of these receptors is a woman under 30 in good health and CMV-seronegative.

This chain links TRBV9 with TRBJ2-1; 7 bases are a match to TRBD2. With V trimmed by 4 bases and J by 0 bases, 10 bases remained unmatched. Germline V gives CDR1 SGDLS, CDR2 YYNGEE. The CDR3 runs to 17 residues. The CDR3 here is CASSLRVAGSSYNEQFF. DNA for the CDR3: TGTGCCAGCAGCCTCCGGGTAGCGGGCTCCTCCTACAATGAGCAGTTCTTC.

This clone has more than one count but fewer than ten. This chain connects TRBV5-6 to TRBJ1-1; 8 positions agree with TRBD1. Trimming cost V 2 bases and J 4 bases; bases outside gene matches: 4. CDR1 and CDR2 from the germline V gene are SGHDT and YYEEEE. This CDR3 comprises 14 residues. In DNA, the CDR3 is TGTGCCAGCAGCTTAGGACAGGGAGTCACTGAAGCTTTCTTT. This encodes CASSLGQGVTEAFF. Supplemented by reference TRBV5-6 and TRBJ1-1, the full variable domain reads DAGVTQSPTHLIKTRGQQVTLRCSPKSGHDTVSWYQQALGQGPQFIFQYYEEEERQRGNFPDRFSGHQFPNYSSELNVNALLLGDSALYLCASSLGQGVTEAFFGQGTRLTVV.

The chain couples TRBV6-5 to TRBJ2-7; maybe TRBD1 (5 bases). V shed 5 bases and J shed 0 bases, with 11 bases lying between them. Germline V CDR1 and CDR2: MNHEY, SVGAGI. This CDR3 is built from 14 residues. CDR3 DNA: TGTGCCAGCAGTGCCGCAGGGTACTCCTACGAGCAGTACTTC. The encoded protein is CASSAAGYSYEQYF.

V usage is TRBV7-3 and J usage is TRBJ2-7, with 9 bases identical to TRBD2. Losses at the gene ends were 5 bases for V and 3 bases for J; bases not matched to a gene: 2. This CDR3 has 13 residues. Germline V gives CDR1 SGHTA, CDR2 FQGTGA. CDR3 loop: CASSPSGDYEQYF. As DNA, the CDR3 is TGTGCCAGCAGCCCTAGCGGGGACTACGAGCAGTACTTC.

The chain links TRBV30 to TRBJ1-2; D perhaps matches TRBD1 (5 bases). The CDR3 is 16 amino acids. V lost 4 bases and J 4 bases, leaving 22 bases between the germline ends. Germline V lookup: CDR1 GTSNPN, CDR2 SVGIG (reference sequence). The CDR3 spells CAWKFAGHSDLYGYTF. CDR3 nucleotides: TGTGCCTGGAAGTTTGCAGGACATTCAGACCTCTATGGCTACACCTTC.

This chain joins TRBV15 and TRBJ2-5; TRBD1 matches 9 bases. The DNA end is more similar to TRBJ2-7, so the J call may be wrong. The length of the CDR3 is 16 residues. The germline gives CDR1 LNHNV, CDR2 YYDKDF (reference sequence). The CDR3 sequence is CATSSEGDRVFHEQYF. The CDR3 DNA sequence: TGTGCCACCAGCTCGGAGGGGGACAGGGTGTTCCACGAGCAGTACTTC.

This clone was seen only a few times. This rearrangement joins TRBV10-3 to TRBJ1-5; TRBD1 matches 10 bases. V lost 4 bases, J lost 5 bases, and 2 bases stayed unmatched. This CDR3 is 14 amino acids long. Germline CDR1 reads ENHRY; CDR2 reads SYGVKD. CDR3 DNA sequence: TGTGCCATCAGTGGGGACAGGGGCGATCAGCCCCAGCATTTT. This codes for CAISGDRGDQPQHF.

The V and J genes are TRBV19 and TRBJ1-2, with TRBD1 matching over 10 bases. From germline, CDR1 is LNHDA and CDR2 SQIVND (reference sequence). The trim removed 7 bases at V and 0 bases at J, leaving 14 bases unmatched. CDR3 size: 18 residues. CDR3 residues: CASMGQGIWDPANYGYTF. The CDR3 DNA sequence: TGTGCCAGTATGGGACAGGGGATTTGGGACCCAGCTAACTATGGCTACACCTTC.

V and J are TRBV4-1 and TRBJ1-5; D remains unclear. The CDR3 covers 15 residues. From germline, CDR1 is MGHRA and CDR2 YSYEKL. Trimming left V 4 bases short and J 2 bases short, with 12 bases between. The CDR3 protein is CASSPGEYGNQPQHF. DNA of the CDR3: TGCGCCAGCAGCCCCGGAGAGTACGGCAATCAGCCCCAGCATTTT.

The rearrangement links TRBV9 to TRBJ2-3; possible D gene TRBD2, 5 bases. This CDR3 spans 12 amino acids. The germline gives CDR1 SGDLS, CDR2 YYNGEE. The V gene lost 0 bases and the J gene lost 6 bases, with 5 bases spanning the gap. The CDR3 loop is CASSVGEDTQYF. CDR3 in DNA: TGTGCCAGCAGCGTAGGGGAGGATACGCAGTATTTT.